The source of this T cell receptor beta chain is a study of blood T cell repertoires in COVID-19 (dated by TCRdb to about 2020). With respect to the entire study: Samples from collaborators originated in the United States, Italy and Spain and spanned both the acute and convalescent phases of COVID-19. The prospective study material was composed of cDNA or gDNA derived from T cells, B-cell-depleted T cells, or PBMCs. The dataset comprised deeply sampled blood TCRbeta repertoires from subjects exposed to, actively infected with, or recovered from COVID-19. The repertoires were made available in a free public database intended to serve as a resource for research on the immune response to SARS-CoV-2. The samples were drawn from two sources: the first 160 participants of the ongoing ImmuneRACE study, and 950 to 1,500 subjects contributed by 6 global collaborators. Sample metadata almost always included a de-identified subject ID, COVID-19 status, age in years and sex. Where available, HLA class I and class II types were obtained from metadata supplied by the sample provider rather than from assay-based typing.

The collaborating institutions used their own protocols to collect whole blood in K2EDTA tubes. For TCRbeta analysis, collaborator samples were shipped as frozen whole blood, as isolated PBMCs, or as DNA extracted from either sample type. From cysteine to phenylalanine, the CDR3 is 15 amino acids long. The sequence is cut down to CDR3 DNA, 45 bases in frame from base 1. Relative to germline, V is 3 bases shorter and J is 1 base shorter, with 12 bases between their ends. The germline V gene provides CDR1 SGHDN and CDR2 FVKESK. TCRbeta CDR3 regions were amplified from genomic DNA using the immunoSEQ Assay, a bias-controlled multiplex PCR. Per the source publication's procedure: Within the assay, amplification of reference gene primers was used to estimate how many nucleated cells each sample contained. To quantify the absolute abundance of each unique TCRbeta CDR3 rearrangement, sequence reads were collapsed and filtered. For each sample, productive Simpson clonality was calculated by taking the square root of Simpson's diversity index across productive rearrangements. The immuneACCESS repertoire file appears here via TCRdb, limited to in-frame rearrangements. These files lack a portion of the clones; in checked studies, under half of the deficit traces to unresolved V genes, and the cause of the others is not known. Clone size and the V and J calls come from that table; the DNA yielded D and trimming. This sample is represented by about half a million clones; around 85% of them were singletons. The top ten clonotypes cover under 4% of the sample.

As regards this clone: What this receptor recognizes is not known. Base qualities are not at hand, and no much larger clone is one base apart.

General conclusions and limits of the study: How much clinical and demographic metadata was included differed by source and by participant, and the metadata was provided uncurated.

The chain is encoded by TRBV14 joined to TRBJ2-5, with the D gene not confidently named. The TCR was taken from a human donor in a cohort sampled during active COVID-19. Sequenced sample: peripheral blood. The CDR3 reads CASSQGRRLQETQYF. The bases are TGTGCCAGCAGCCAGGGCCGAAGGCTCCAAGAGACCCAGTACTTC.